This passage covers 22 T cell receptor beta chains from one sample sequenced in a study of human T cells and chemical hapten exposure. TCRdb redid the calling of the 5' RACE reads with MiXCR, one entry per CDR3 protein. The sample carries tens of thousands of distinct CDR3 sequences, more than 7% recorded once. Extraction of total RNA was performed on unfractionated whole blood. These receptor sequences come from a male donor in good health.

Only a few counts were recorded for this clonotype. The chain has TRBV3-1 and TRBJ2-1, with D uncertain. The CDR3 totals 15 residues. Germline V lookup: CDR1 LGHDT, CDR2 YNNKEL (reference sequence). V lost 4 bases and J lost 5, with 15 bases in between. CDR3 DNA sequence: TGTGCCAGCAGCCCTATGGGTAGTACAAACAATGAGCAGTTCTTC. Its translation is CASSPMGSTNNEQFF.

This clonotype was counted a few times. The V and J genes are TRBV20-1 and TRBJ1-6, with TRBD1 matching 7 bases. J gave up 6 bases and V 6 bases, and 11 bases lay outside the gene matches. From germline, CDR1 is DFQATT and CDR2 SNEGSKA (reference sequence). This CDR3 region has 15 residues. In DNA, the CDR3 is TGCAGTGCGCCGGACTACTCAGGGGGTAATTCACCCCTCCACTTT. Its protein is CSAPDYSGGNSPLHF.

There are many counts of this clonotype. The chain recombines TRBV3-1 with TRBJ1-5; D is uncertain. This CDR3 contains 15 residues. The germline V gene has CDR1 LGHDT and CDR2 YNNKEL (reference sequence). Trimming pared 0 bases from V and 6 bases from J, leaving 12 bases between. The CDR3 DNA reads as TGTGCCAGCAGCCAAGAAAGGACGGTCGGTCAGCCCCAGCATTTT. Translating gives CASSQERTVGQPQHF.

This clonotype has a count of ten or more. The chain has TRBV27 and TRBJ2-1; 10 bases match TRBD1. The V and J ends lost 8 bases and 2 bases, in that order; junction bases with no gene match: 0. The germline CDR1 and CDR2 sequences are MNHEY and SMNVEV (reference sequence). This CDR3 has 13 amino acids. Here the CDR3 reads CASGQGAYNEQFF. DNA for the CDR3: TGTGCCAGCGGACAGGGGGCCTACAATGAGCAGTTCTTC.

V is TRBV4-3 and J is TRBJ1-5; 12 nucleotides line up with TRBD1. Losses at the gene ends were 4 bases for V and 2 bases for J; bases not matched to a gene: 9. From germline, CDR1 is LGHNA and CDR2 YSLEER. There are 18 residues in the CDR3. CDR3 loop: CASSPEWDRGHRNQPQHF. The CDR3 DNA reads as TGCGCCAGCAGCCCAGAATGGGACAGGGGGCATCGCAATCAGCCCCAGCATTTT.

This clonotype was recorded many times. DNA of the CDR3: TGTGCCAGCAGTGTACGCGGGAGTACAGATACGCAGTATTTT. Translating it yields CASSVRGSTDTQYF. The chain is built from TRBV6-1 and TRBJ2-3; 7 positions agree with TRBD2. With V trimmed by 4 bases and J by 3 bases, 4 bases remained unmatched. Germline V lookup: CDR1 MNHNS, CDR2 SASEGT. The CDR3 is 14 amino acids.

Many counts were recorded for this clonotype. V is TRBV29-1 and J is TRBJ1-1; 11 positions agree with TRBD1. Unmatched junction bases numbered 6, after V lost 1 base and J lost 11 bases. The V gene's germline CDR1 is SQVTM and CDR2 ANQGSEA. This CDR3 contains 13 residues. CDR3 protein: CSVEGTGGFTAFF. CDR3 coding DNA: TGCAGCGTTGAAGGGACAGGGGGCTTCACGGCTTTCTTT.

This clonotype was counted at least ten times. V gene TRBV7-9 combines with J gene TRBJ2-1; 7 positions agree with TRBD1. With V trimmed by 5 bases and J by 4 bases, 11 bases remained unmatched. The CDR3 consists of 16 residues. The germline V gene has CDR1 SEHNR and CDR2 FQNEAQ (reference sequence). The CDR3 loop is CASSPPDRANYNEQFF. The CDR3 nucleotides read TGTGCCAGCAGCCCTCCCGACAGGGCAAATTACAATGAGCAGTTCTTC.

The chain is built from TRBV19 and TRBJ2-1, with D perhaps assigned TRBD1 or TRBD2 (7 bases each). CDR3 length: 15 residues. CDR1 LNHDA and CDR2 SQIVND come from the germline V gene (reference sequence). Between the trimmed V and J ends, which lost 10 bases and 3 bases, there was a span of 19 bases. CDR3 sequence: CATLQARGGYNEQFF. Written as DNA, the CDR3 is TGTGCCACCCTTCAGGCCAGGGGGGGCTACAATGAGCAGTTCTTC.

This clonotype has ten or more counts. The CDR3 DNA reads TGCAGCGTTACTGAGCCGGAGCAGTTCTTC. Encoded protein: CSVTEPEQFF. V usage is TRBV29-1 and J usage is TRBJ2-1, with unresolved D. Trimming took 5 bases from V and 10 from J, leaving 9 bases between them. Looked up from germline, CDR1 is SQVTM and CDR2 is ANQGSEA. The CDR3 totals 10 residues.

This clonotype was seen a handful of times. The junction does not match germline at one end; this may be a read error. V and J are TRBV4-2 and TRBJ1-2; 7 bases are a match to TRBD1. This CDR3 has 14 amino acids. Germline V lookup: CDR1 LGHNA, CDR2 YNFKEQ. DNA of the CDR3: TGTGCCAGCAGCCCAAGTAGGACAGGAGGCCGCATTTGGTTC. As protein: CASSPSRTGGRIWF.

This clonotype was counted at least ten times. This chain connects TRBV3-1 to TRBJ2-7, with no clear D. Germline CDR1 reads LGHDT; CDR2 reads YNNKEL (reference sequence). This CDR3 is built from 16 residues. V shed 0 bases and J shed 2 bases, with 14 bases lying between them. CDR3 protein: CASSQDLSLPPYEQYF. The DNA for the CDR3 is TGTGCCAGCAGCCAAGACCTCTCGCTCCCGCCCTACGAGCAGTACTTC.

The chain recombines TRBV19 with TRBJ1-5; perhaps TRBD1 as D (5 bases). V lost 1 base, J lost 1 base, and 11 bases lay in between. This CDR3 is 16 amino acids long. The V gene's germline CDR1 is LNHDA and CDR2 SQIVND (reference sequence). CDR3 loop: CASSIVETVSNQPQHF. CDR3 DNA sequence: TGTGCCAGTAGTATAGTGGAGACAGTGAGCAATCAGCCCCAGCATTTT.

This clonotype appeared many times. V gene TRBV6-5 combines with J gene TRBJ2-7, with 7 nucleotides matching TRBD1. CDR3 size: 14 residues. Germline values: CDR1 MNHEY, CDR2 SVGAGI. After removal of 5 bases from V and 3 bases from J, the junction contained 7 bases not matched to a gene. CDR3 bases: TGTGCCAGCAGTCCCCGGGACAGCTACTACGAGCAGTACTTC. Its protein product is CASSPRDSYYEQYF.

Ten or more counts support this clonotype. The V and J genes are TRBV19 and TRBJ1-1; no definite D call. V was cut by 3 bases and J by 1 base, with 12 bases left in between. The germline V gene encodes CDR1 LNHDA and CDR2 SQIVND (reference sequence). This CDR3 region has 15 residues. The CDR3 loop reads CASSIGPFENTEAFF. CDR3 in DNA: TGTGCCAGTAGTATCGGACCCTTCGAGAACACTGAAGCTTTCTTT.

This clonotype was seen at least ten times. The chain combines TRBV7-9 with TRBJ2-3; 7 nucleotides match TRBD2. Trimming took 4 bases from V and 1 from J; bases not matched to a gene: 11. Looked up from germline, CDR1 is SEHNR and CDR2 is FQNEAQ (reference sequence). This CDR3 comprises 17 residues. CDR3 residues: CASSSTLTSRRTDTQYF. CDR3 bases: TGTGCCAGCAGCTCGACTTTGACTAGCAGGCGCACAGATACGCAGTATTTT.

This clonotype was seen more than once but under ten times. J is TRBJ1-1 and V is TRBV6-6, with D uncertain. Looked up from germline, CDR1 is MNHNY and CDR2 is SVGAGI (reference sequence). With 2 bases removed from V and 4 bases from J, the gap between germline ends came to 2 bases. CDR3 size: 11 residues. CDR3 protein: CASSYSTEAFF. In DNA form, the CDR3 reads TGTGCCAGCAGTTACAGCACTGAAGCTTTCTTT.

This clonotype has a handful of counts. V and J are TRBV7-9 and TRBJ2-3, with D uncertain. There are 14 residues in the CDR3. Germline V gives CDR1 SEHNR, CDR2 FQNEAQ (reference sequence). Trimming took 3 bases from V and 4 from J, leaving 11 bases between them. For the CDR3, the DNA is TGTGCCAGCAGCTTCACCGCCGCCCCAGATACGCAGTATTTT. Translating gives CASSFTAAPDTQYF.

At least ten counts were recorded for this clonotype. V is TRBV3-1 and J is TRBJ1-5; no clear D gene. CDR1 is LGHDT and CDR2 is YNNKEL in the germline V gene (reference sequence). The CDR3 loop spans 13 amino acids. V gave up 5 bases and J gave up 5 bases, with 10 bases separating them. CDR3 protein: CASSTMLHQPQHF. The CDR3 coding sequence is TGTGCCAGCAGCACGATGTTACATCAGCCCCAGCATTTT.

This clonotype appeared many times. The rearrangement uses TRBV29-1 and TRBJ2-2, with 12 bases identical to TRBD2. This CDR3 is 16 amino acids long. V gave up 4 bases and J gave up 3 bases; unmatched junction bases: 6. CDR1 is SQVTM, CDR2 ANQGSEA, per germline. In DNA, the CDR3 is TGCAGCGTTGTGACTAGCGGGAGCATGTACACCGGGGAGCTGTTTTTT. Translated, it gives CSVVTSGSMYTGELFF.

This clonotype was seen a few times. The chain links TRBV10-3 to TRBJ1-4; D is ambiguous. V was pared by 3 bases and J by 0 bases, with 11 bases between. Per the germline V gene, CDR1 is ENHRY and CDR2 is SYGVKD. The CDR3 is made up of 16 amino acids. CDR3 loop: CAISDGRTATNEKLFF. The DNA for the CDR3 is TGTGCCATCAGTGACGGCAGAACCGCAACTAATGAAAAACTGTTTTTT.

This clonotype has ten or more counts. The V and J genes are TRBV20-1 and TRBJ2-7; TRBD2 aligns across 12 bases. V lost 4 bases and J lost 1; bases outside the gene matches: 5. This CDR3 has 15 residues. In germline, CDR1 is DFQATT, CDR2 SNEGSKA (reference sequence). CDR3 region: CSAILAGGLSYEQYF. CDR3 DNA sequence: TGCAGTGCTATACTAGCGGGGGGCCTTTCCTACGAGCAGTACTTC.